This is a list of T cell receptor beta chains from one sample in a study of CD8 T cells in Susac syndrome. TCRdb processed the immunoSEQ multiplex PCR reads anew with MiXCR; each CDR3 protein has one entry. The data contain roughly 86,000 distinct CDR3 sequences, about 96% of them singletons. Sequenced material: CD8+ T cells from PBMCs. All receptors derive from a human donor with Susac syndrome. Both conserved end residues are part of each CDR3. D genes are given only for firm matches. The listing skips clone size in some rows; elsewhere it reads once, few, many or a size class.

cdr3_aa: CASSELADFFYEQYF
cdr3_nt: TGTGCCAGCAGTGAACTAGCGGACTTCTTCTACGAGCAGTACTTC
j_call: TRBJ2-7
d_call: TRBD2
clone_size: .
v_call: TRBV2

cdr3_aa: CSARTGRGNSNQPQHF
cdr3_nt: TGCAGTGCTAGGACAGGCCGAGGGAATAGCAATCAGCCCCAGCATTTT
j_call: TRBJ1-5
d_call: .
clone_size: .
v_call: TRBV20-1

cdr3_aa: CASSPTHPWTAIEQYF
cdr3_nt: TGCGCCAGCAGCCCGACCCATCCATGGACAGCCATCGAGCAGTACTTC
j_call: TRBJ2-7
d_call: .
clone_size: .
v_call: TRBV4-3

cdr3_aa: CASSHEYTAGGLNEQFF
cdr3_nt: TGTGCCAGCAGCCACGAGTACACAGCGGGGGGGCTCAATGAGCAGTTCTTC
j_call: TRBJ2-1
d_call: TRBD2
clone_size: .
v_call: TRBV3-1

cdr3_aa: CSALGTAWGYTF
cdr3_nt: TGCAGTGCTCTCGGGACAGCCTGGGGCTACACCTTC
j_call: TRBJ1-2
d_call: TRBD1
clone_size: .
v_call: TRBV20-1

cdr3_aa: CASSPSGGAETQYF
cdr3_nt: TGTGCCAGCTCTCCGTCCGGGGGGGCCGAGACCCAGTACTTC
j_call: TRBJ2-5
d_call: TRBD2
clone_size: .
v_call: TRBV18

cdr3_aa: CASSSQGGGYGYTF
cdr3_nt: TGTGCCAGCAGCTCCCAGGGGGGGGGCTATGGCTACACCTTC
j_call: TRBJ1-2
d_call: TRBD1
clone_size: .
v_call: TRBV5-6

cdr3_aa: CSVVTGRGYTF
cdr3_nt: TGCAGCGTGGTAACAGGGAGGGGCTACACCTTC
j_call: TRBJ1-2
d_call: .
clone_size: .
v_call: TRBV29-1

cdr3_aa: CASSPRDRGNFEPQHF
cdr3_nt: TGCGCCAGCAGCCCCAGGGACAGGGGCAATTTTGAGCCCCAGCATTTT
j_call: TRBJ1-5
d_call: TRBD1
clone_size: .
v_call: TRBV4-1

cdr3_aa: CASSSSGTVVGNEQFF
cdr3_nt: TGTGCCAGCAGTTCGTCCGGGACGGTGGTGGGTAATGAGCAGTTCTTC
j_call: TRBJ2-1
d_call: .
clone_size: .
v_call: TRBV27

cdr3_aa: CSAVWEYKNIQYF
cdr3_nt: TGCAGTGCTGTTTGGGAGTACAAAAACATTCAGTACTTC
j_call: TRBJ2-4
d_call: .
clone_size: .
v_call: TRBV20-1

cdr3_aa: CASSLWGSYNEQFF
cdr3_nt: TGTGCCAGCAGCCTCTGGGGGTCCTACAATGAGCAGTTCTTC
j_call: TRBJ2-1
d_call: .
clone_size: .
v_call: TRBV12-3/TRBV12-4

cdr3_aa: CASSSRESYGYTF
cdr3_nt: TGTGCCAGCAGTAGCCGGGAGAGCTATGGCTACACCTTC
j_call: TRBJ1-2
d_call: .
clone_size: .
v_call: TRBV6-5

cdr3_aa: CSAQGGTANQPQHF
cdr3_nt: TGCAGTGCCCAAGGCGGGACAGCTAATCAGCCCCAGCATTTT
j_call: TRBJ1-5
d_call: TRBD1
clone_size: .
v_call: TRBV20-1

cdr3_aa: CASSFDFGTSGNEQFF
cdr3_nt: TGTGCCAGCAGCTTCGATTTCGGGACTAGCGGCAATGAGCAGTTCTTC
j_call: TRBJ2-1
d_call: TRBD2
clone_size: .
v_call: TRBV5-4

cdr3_aa: CASSLARETEQFF
cdr3_nt: TGTGCCAGCAGCTTGGCCAGGGAAACTGAGCAGTTCTTC
j_call: TRBJ2-1
d_call: .
clone_size: .
v_call: TRBV5-4

cdr3_aa: CAWSVVTEVNYGYTF
cdr3_nt: TGTGCCTGGAGTGTCGTAACAGAAGTTAACTATGGCTACACCTTC
j_call: TRBJ1-2
d_call: .
clone_size: .
v_call: TRBV30

cdr3_aa: CASSRSTHGSGNSPLHF
cdr3_nt: TGCGCCAGCAGCCGATCAACCCACGGGTCCGGTAATTCACCCCTCCACTTT
j_call: TRBJ1-6
d_call: .
clone_size: .
v_call: TRBV4-3

cdr3_aa: CASDRGYEQYF
cdr3_nt: TGTGCCAGTGACAGGGGCTACGAGCAGTACTTC
j_call: TRBJ2-7
d_call: TRBD1
clone_size: few
v_call: TRBV12-3/TRBV12-4

cdr3_aa: CASSQEQLRVEQYF
cdr3_nt: TGCGCCAGCAGCCAAGAGCAGCTCAGGGTCGAGCAGTACTTC
j_call: TRBJ2-7
d_call: .
clone_size: once
v_call: TRBV4-3

cdr3_aa: CASSGEGDTQYF
cdr3_nt: TGTGCCAGCAGCGGTGAGGGAGATACGCAGTATTTT
j_call: TRBJ2-3
d_call: .
clone_size: .
v_call: TRBV9

cdr3_aa: CASAYRGPSSYEQYF
cdr3_nt: TGTGCCAGCGCCTACAGGGGGCCTAGCTCCTACGAGCAGTACTTC
j_call: TRBJ2-7
d_call: TRBD1
clone_size: .
v_call: TRBV25-1

cdr3_aa: CASSSQWGEATDTQYF
cdr3_nt: TGTGCCAGCAGTTCACAGTGGGGGGAGGCCACAGATACGCAGTATTTT
j_call: TRBJ2-3
d_call: .
clone_size: .
v_call: TRBV27

cdr3_aa: CASSAGTGETYEQYF
cdr3_nt: TGTGCTAGCAGCGCCGGGACAGGGGAAACCTACGAGCAGTACTTC
j_call: TRBJ2-7
d_call: TRBD1
clone_size: once
v_call: TRBV7-7

cdr3_aa: CASSISGGATYEQYF
cdr3_nt: TGTGCCAGCAGCATTAGCGGGGGGGCCACCTACGAGCAGTACTTC
j_call: TRBJ2-7
d_call: TRBD2
clone_size: .
v_call: TRBV9

cdr3_aa: CSVELLGRGRDEKLFF
cdr3_nt: TGCAGCGTTGAATTACTGGGCAGGGGGCGCGATGAAAAACTGTTTTTT
j_call: TRBJ1-4
d_call: TRBD1
clone_size: .
v_call: TRBV29-1

cdr3_aa: CASSYGSGIVNTEAFF
cdr3_nt: TGTGCCAGCAGTTACGGGTCAGGGATAGTGAACACTGAAGCTTTCTTT
j_call: TRBJ1-1
d_call: .
clone_size: .
v_call: TRBV6-5

cdr3_aa: CSAPVVLSTVNTEAFF
cdr3_nt: TGCAGTGCTCCTGTGGTTTTGAGCACAGTGAACACTGAAGCTTTCTTT
j_call: TRBJ1-1
d_call: .
clone_size: .
v_call: TRBV20-1

cdr3_aa: CSVEVARKGEQFF
cdr3_nt: TGCAGCGTTGAAGTGGCTAGAAAGGGCGAGCAGTTCTTC
j_call: TRBJ2-1
d_call: .
clone_size: .
v_call: TRBV29-1

cdr3_aa: CASSPGPTNEKLFF
cdr3_nt: TGTGCCAGCAGTCCGGGGCCAACTAATGAAAAACTGTTTTTT
j_call: TRBJ1-4
d_call: .
clone_size: .
v_call: TRBV6-2/TRBV6-3

cdr3_aa: CASSQEVGQGHSTEAFF
cdr3_nt: TGCGCCAGCAGCCAAGAAGTTGGTCAGGGACACAGCACTGAAGCTTTCTTT
j_call: TRBJ1-1
d_call: .
clone_size: .
v_call: TRBV4-1

cdr3_aa: CSAVFDGYGYTF
cdr3_nt: TGCAGTGCTGTCTTCGACGGCTATGGCTACACCTTC
j_call: TRBJ1-2
d_call: .
clone_size: once
v_call: TRBV20-1

cdr3_aa: CAWSSQGPYEQYF
cdr3_nt: TGTGCCTGGAGTAGCCAGGGACCCTACGAGCAGTACTTC
j_call: TRBJ2-7
d_call: .
clone_size: .
v_call: TRBV30